A selection of T cell receptor beta chains follows, all from one sample in a study of blood T cell repertoires in COVID-19. The protocol was immunoSEQ multiplex PCR, while the TCRdb copy is restricted to in-frame clones and leaves out a portion. Of 200,000 to 250,000 clones detected, approximately 80% appear once; the ten largest clones hold less than 3.5%. Sample: peripheral blood. These receptors were obtained from a woman younger than 30 with acute or convalescent COVID-19. Both conserved end residues are part of each CDR3. Fields, in order: clone size, V gene, D gene, J gene, CDR3 DNA, CDR3 protein. The D gene is left open where the match is weak. Part of the rows lack a size; the others show once, few, many or a class for expanded clones.

-	TRBV6-5	-	TRBJ2-7	TGTGCCAGCAGTTACTCGAACTACCGCGACGAGCAGTACTTC	CASSYSNYRDEQYF
-	TRBV6-5	-	TRBJ1-2	TGTGCCAGCAGTCCCGGGGGGTACTATGGCTACACCTTC	CASSPGGYYGYTF
-	TRBV28	TRBD1	TRBJ2-7	TGTGCCAGCGGGGGACAGGGGGGAACCTACGAGCAGTACTTC	CASGGQGGTYEQYF
-	TRBV4-1	-	TRBJ2-2	TGCGCCAGTCGAAAGGACAGACGGACCGGGGAGCTGTTTTTT	CASRKDRRTGELFF
-	TRBV10-1	-	TRBJ2-7	TGCGCCAGCAGGACAAGTTGGGTGAGGCTAGCAACGAACGAGCAGTACTTC	CASRTSWVRLATNEQYF
-	TRBV6-5	-	TRBJ1-1	TGTGCCAGCAGTTACTCGGCAGGAATGAACACTGAAGCTTTCTTT	CASSYSAGMNTEAFF
-	TRBV5-1	TRBD2	TRBJ2-7	TGCGCCAGCAGCTTGGCGGGACTAGCGGGAGGGTCATACGAGCAGTACTTC	CASSLAGLAGGSYEQYF
few	TRBV24-1	-	TRBJ2-5	TGTGCCACCAGTGACGCGGACAGATCAGAGACCCAGTACTTC	CATSDADRSETQYF
-	TRBV6-5	-	TRBJ1-1	TGTGCCAGCTTATTTAATTTGAACACTGAAGCTTTCTTT	CASLFNLNTEAFF
-	TRBV28	TRBD2	TRBJ2-7	TGTGCCAGCAGTTTGAGCGGGAACCGCTACGAGCAGTACTTC	CASSLSGNRYEQYF
-	TRBV5-1	TRBD2	TRBJ2-1	TGCGCCAGCAGCTTGGCCGGCGGGGGTCCATTGAATTACAATGAGCAGTTCTTC	CASSLAGGGPLNYNEQFF
-	TRBV11-2	TRBD1	TRBJ1-3	TGTGCCAGCAGCCGGACAGGCGGTAACACCATATATTTT	CASSRTGGNTIYF
-	TRBV6-1	-	TRBJ2-5	TGTGCCAGCAGTGAACAGGACAGGAGGGGGACCCAGTACTTC	CASSEQDRRGTQYF
-	TRBV2	-	TRBJ1-4	TGTGCCAGCAGCCAAGGACAGCTTAATGAAAAACTGTTTTTT	CASSQGQLNEKLFF
-	TRBV19	TRBD1	TRBJ1-2	TGTGCCAGTAGTGAGTCTCGGACAGGGTTTTATGGTGGCTACACCTTC	CASSESRTGFYGGYTF
few	TRBV28	-	TRBJ1-2	TGTGCCAGCAGTTTTCTCGCAGGGTCCCCTAACTATGGCTACACCTTC	CASSFLAGSPNYGYTF
few	TRBV5-6	TRBD1	TRBJ2-7	TGTGCCAGCAGCTCGCGCGGGACAGGGGGCAACCCTTCCTACGAGCAGTACTTC	CASSSRGTGGNPSYEQYF
-	TRBV4-3	TRBD2	TRBJ2-1	TGCGCCAGCAGCCTTCAACTAGCGGGAGGCGGCAATGAGCAGTTCTTC	CASSLQLAGGGNEQFF
-	TRBV6-2/TRBV6-3	TRBD2	TRBJ2-1	TGTGCCAGCAGTTACTCGGGGCGGGGGGAGTTCTTC	CASSYSGRGEFF
-	TRBV19	TRBD1	TRBJ1-5	TGTGCCAGTAGTCCGCCCCCGACAGGGATCCCCAATCAGCCCCAGCATTTT	CASSPPPTGIPNQPQHF
-	TRBV3-1/TRBV3-2	TRBD2	TRBJ2-7	TGTGCCAGCAGTTATACTAGCGGGGCCACCTACGAGCAGTACTTC	CASSYTSGATYEQYF
-	TRBV5-1	-	TRBJ2-6	TGCGCCAGCAGCTTGGCCACTATGTCTGGGGCCAACGTCCTGACTTTC	CASSLATMSGANVLTF